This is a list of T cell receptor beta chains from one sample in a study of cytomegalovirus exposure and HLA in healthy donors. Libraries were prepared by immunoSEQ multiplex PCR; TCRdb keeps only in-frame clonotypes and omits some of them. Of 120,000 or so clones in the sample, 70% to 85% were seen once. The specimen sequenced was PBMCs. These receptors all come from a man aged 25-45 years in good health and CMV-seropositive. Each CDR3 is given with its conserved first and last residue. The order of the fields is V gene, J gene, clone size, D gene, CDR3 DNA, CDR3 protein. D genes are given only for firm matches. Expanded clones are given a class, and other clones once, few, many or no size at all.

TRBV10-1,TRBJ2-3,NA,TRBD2,TGCGCCAGCAGACTAGCGGGGATCACAGATACGCAGTATTTT,CASRLAGITDTQYF
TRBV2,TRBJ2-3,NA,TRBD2,TGTGCCAGCAGTGCTAGCGGGATATCCATAGATACGCAGTATTTT,CASSASGISIDTQYF
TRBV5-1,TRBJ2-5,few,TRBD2,TGCGCCAGCAGCTCTCGGGGGGGCCAGGAGACCCAGTACTTC,CASSSRGGQETQYF
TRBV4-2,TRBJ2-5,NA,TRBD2,TGTGCCAGCAGCCAAGAGAGTCCAGCGGGGGGGCAGGGAGCAGAGACCCAGTACTTC,CASSQESPAGGQGAETQYF
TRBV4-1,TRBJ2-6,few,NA,TGCGCCAGCAGCCAAGTCCCTGCGGGGTCTGGGGCCAACGTCCTGACTTTC,CASSQVPAGSGANVLTF
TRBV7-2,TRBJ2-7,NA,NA,TGTGCCAGCACCCCGTCGACAGCATCCTACGAGCAGTACTTC,CASTPSTASYEQYF
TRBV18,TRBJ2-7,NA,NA,TGTGCCAGCTCACTACTTCCGACAGGGGAGGGCGAGCAGTACTTC,CASSLLPTGEGEQYF
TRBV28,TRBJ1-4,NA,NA,TGTGCCAGCAGTTTAGCAGGGACTCTCGAAAAACTGTTTTTT,CASSLAGTLEKLFF
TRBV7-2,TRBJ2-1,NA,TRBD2,TGTGCCAGCAGCTTAGTACCGGGACTAGCGGGGGGGCCTAGTGAGCAGTTCTTC,CASSLVPGLAGGPSEQFF
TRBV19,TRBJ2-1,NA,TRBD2,TGTGCCAGTAGTACGACCGGGACTACCCTCTACAATGAGCAGTTCTTC,CASSTTGTTLYNEQFF
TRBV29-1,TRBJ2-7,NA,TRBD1,TGCAGCGTGGTTGACAGGGGGGCCTACGTGCAGTACTTC,CSVVDRGAYVQYF
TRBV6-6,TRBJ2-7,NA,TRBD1,TGTGCCAGCAGTCATGCCGGGACAGGGAAGTTTCAGCAGTACTTC,CASSHAGTGKFQQYF
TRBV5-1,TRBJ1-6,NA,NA,TGCGCCAGCAGCCCCGGACATGATTCACCCCTCCACTTT,CASSPGHDSPLHF
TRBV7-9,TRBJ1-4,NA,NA,TGTGCCAGCAGCAGTTCCTTTTGGACAGAATTTAATGAAAAACTGTTTTTT,CASSSSFWTEFNEKLFF
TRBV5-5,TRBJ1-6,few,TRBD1,TGTGCCAGCAGCTCCTGGACAGGGGATTCACCCCTCCACTTT,CASSSWTGDSPLHF
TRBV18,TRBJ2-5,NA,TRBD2,TGTGCCAGCTCACCGGCGGGGGGGCAGTCCCAGTACTTC,CASSPAGGQSQYF
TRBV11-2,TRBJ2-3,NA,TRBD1,TGTGCCAGCAGCCGGGACAGGGTCACAGATACGCAGTATTTT,CASSRDRVTDTQYF
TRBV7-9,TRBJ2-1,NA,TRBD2,TGTGCCAGCTCTCAGGTAGCGGGGGGCTCGGATGAGCAGTTCTTC,CASSQVAGGSDEQFF
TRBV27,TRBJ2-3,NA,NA,TGTGCCAGCAGTTTAGTGGGGCGTACAGATACGCAGTATTTT,CASSLVGRTDTQYF
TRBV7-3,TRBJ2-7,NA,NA,TGTGCCAGCAGTGGGCGGACAGGGAGGGACGAGCAGTACTTC,CASSGRTGRDEQYF
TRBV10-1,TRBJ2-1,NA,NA,TGCGCCAGCAGTGAATCTCTTGGACATCGGAATTCCTACAATGAGCAGTTCTTC,CASSESLGHRNSYNEQFF
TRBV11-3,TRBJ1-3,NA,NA,TGTGCCAGCAGCTTGCGGTACAGGGAAGCGGGAGGAAACACCATATATTTT,CASSLRYREAGGNTIYF
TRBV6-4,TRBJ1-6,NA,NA,TGTGCCAGCCCCAATGGGGAGAATTCACCCCTCCACTTT,CASPNGENSPLHF
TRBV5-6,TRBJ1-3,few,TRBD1,TGTGCCAGCAGTTATGACAGGGCTGGAAACACCATATATTTT,CASSYDRAGNTIYF